One and the same sample provided the 2 T cell receptor beta chains below, sequenced in a study of HIV-infected children after antiretroviral therapy interruption. Treatment of the sample: PENTA 11 planned treatment interruption arm or continuous ART arm. RNA-based 3' RACE libraries used unique molecular identifiers. TCRdb called the 3' RACE reads again in MiXCR, with one record for every CDR3 protein. The data show about 50,000 distinct CDR3 sequences, 3.5% to 5% seen once. Sequenced here: CD45RA+ CD4+ T cells from PBMCs, pooled from several time points, sampled from a donor given antiretroviral therapy, either interrupted or continuous. Subset here: naive CD4+ CD45RA+ CD45RO- T cells. These receptors all stem from a pool of human donors with HIV.

This clonotype occurred many times. This chain uses TRBV6-2 or TRBV6-3 with TRBJ1-5; D is possibly TRBD1 (5 bases). V was pared by 3 bases and J by 1 base, with 13 bases between. This CDR3 contains 16 residues. From germline, CDR1 is MNHEY and CDR2 SVGEGT. CDR3: CASSYVVGASNQPQHF. The CDR3 bases are TGTGCCAGCAGTTATGTTGTAGGGGCGAGCAATCAGCCCCAGCATTTT.

Many counts were recorded for this clonotype. V is TRBV6-4 and J is TRBJ1-6, with unresolved D. This CDR3 spans 15 amino acids. Trimming stripped 7 bases from V and 7 bases from J, with 17 bases between. Germline CDR1 and CDR2: MRHNA and SNTAGT. CDR3 protein: CASTLNGRKNSPLHF. CDR3 in DNA: TGTGCCAGCACTCTAAATGGGAGAAAGAATTCACCCCTCCACTTT.